The clone carrying this T cell receptor (beta chain) was counted a few times. Generated by immunoSEQ multiplex PCR, the TCRdb table keeps only in-frame clones and is missing some. The data show 150,000 to 170,000 clones, around 84% seen once. This sample is part of a study of blood T cell repertoires in COVID-19. About the research overall: Acute-phase and convalescent COVID-19 samples originated in the United States, Italy and Spain.

This CDR3 is 16 amino acids long. The V gene lost 0 bases and the J gene lost 4 bases, with 16 bases spanning the gap. Germline V CDR1 and CDR2: SGHRS, YFSETQ. The sample comprised PBMCs or T cells enriched from blood (not recorded which). This rearrangement joins TRBV5-1 to TRBJ1-1, with D possibly being TRBD1 (5 bases). The clonotype originates from a man in his fifties or sixties who had recovered from COVID-19. The CDR3, as DNA: TGCGCCAGCAGCTTGGAGTCGCAGGGATTGGGCACTGAAGCTTTCTTT. Translating it yields CASSLESQGLGTEAFF.